A selection of T cell receptor beta chains follows, all from one sample in a study of low-dose radiotherapy and immunotherapy resistance in tumors. TCRdb reanalysed the reads using MiXCR and keeps one entry per CDR3 protein. The data show 80,000 to 95,000 distinct CDR3 sequences, 9.4% seen once. Sequences were derived from PBMCs, sampled before treatment. Source of these receptors: a male donor with prostate cancer. Both conserved end residues are trimmed from each CDR3. Size values are once, few and many counts, or a class for expanded clones, and some rows have none.

size	V	J	CDR3
many	TRBV28	TRBJ2-1	ASSSEDHEQF
many	TRBV27	TRBJ1-6	ASSSTYNSPLH
many	TRBV19	TRBJ2-2	ASSIFRRNTGELF
many	TRBV20-1	TRBJ2-3	SPWRGTDTQY
many	TRBV24-1	TRBJ2-5	ATSDFVHLGETQY
many	TRBV4-3	TRBJ1-1	ASSQDSLPGTTEAF
many	TRBV20-1	TRBJ2-5	SATINQETQY
many	TRBV7-2	TRBJ2-3	ASSLASDTQY
many	TRBV6-1	TRBJ1-5	ASSVGDRGVYSNQPQH
many	TRBV10-3	TRBJ2-7	AISGLARTYEQY
few	TRBV6-5	TRBJ2-1	ASSYRPSGRANEQF
many	TRBV19	TRBJ2-3	ASSTSGSTDTQY
many	TRBV21-1	TRBJ1-5	ASTAHRDLNQPQH
-	TRBV28	TRBJ2-5	ASSSFTLAGGPGKTQY
many	TRBV28	TRBJ1-1	ASSSQGAGTEAF
many	TRBV27	TRBJ1-6	ASSSGDYSPLH
few	TRBV9	TRBJ1-2	ASSQSLAGGDYGYT
many	TRBV6-2/TRBV6-3	TRBJ2-5	ASSAQGLQETQY
many	TRBV4-3	TRBJ2-7	ASSQDTGRGYEQY
many	TRBV5-1	TRBJ1-5	ASSLGQAGQPQH
-	TRBV30	TRBJ1-1	AWRTDYNTEAF
many	TRBV5-1	TRBJ2-3	ASSWTSGDTQY
many	TRBV24-1	TRBJ2-2	ATDRGTGELF
many	TRBV12-3/TRBV12-4	TRBJ2-1	ASSRFVVAGGRDEQF
many	TRBV7-2	TRBJ2-3	ASSSLSVAGTQY